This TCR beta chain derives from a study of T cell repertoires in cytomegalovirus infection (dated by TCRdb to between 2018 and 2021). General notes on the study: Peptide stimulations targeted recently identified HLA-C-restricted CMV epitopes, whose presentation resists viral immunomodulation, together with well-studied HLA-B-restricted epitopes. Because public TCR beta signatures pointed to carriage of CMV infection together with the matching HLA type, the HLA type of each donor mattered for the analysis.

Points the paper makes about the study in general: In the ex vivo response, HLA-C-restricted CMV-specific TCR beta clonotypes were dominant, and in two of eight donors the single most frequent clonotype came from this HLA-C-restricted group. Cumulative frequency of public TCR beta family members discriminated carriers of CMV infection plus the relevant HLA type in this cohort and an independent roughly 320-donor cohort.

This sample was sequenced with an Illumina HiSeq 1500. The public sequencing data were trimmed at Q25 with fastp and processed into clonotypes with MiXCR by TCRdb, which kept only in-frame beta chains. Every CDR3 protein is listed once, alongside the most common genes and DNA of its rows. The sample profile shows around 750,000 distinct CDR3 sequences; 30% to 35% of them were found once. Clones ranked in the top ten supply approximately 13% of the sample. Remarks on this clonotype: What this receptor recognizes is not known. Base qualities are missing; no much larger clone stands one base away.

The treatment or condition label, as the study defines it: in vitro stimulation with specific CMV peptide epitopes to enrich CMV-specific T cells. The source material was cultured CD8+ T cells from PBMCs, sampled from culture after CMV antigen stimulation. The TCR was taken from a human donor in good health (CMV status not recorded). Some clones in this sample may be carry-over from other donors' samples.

The nucleotides are TGTGCCAGCAGCTTGGACGGATACAGGGGGGGCTACACCTTC. It specifies CASSLDGYRGGYTF. Rearrangement joined TRBV5-6 to TRBJ1-2; 8 middle bases align to TRBD1. The germline V gene sets CDR1 to SGHDT and CDR2 to YYEEEE. Trimming leaves V shorter by 0 bases and J shorter by 8 bases, with the junction holding 6 bases beyond the gene matches. The CDR3 spans 14 residues, from the cysteine through the phenylalanine. Only CDR3 DNA is held: 42 bases, read in frame from base 1.